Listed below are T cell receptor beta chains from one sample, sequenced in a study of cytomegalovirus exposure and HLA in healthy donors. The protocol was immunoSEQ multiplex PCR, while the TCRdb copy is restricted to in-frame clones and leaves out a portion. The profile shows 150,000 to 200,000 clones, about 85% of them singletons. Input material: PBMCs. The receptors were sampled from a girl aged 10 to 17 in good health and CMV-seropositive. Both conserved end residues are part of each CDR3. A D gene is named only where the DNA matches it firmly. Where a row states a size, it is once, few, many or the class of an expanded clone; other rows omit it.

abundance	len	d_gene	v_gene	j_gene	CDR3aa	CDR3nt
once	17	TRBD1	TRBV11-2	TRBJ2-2	CASSWTGQGGRTGELFF	TGTGCCAGCAGCTGGACGGGACAGGGAGGCAGAACCGGGGAGCTGTTTTTT
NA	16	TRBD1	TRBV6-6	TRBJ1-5	CASRGQGALLNQPQHF	TGTGCCAGCAGAGGACAGGGGGCCCTCTTAAATCAGCCCCAGCATTTT
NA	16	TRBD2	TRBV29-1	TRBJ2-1	CSVDRLAGGPDNEQFF	TGCAGCGTTGATAGACTAGCGGGAGGGCCTGATAATGAGCAGTTCTTC
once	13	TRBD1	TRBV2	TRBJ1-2	CASRKGTDYGYTF	TGTGCCAGCAGAAAAGGGACAGACTATGGCTACACCTTC
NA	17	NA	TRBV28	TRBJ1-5	CASSNPWDKNSNQPQHF	TGTGCCAGCAGTAACCCTTGGGACAAGAATAGCAATCAGCCCCAGCATTTT
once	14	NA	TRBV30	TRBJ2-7	CAWSVRQNSYEQYF	TGTGCCTGGAGTGTACGACAGAACTCCTACGAGCAGTACTTC
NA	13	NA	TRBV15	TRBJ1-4	CATSRAPNEKLFF	TGTGCCACCAGCAGGGCCCCTAATGAAAAACTGTTTTTT
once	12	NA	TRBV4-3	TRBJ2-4	CASSQDGDIQYF	TGCGCCAGCAGCCAAGACGGGGACATTCAGTACTTC
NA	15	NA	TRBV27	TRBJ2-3	CASSGPGISTDTQYF	TGTGCCAGCAGTGGCCCAGGGATTAGCACAGATACGCAGTATTTT
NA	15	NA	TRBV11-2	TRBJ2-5	CASSSSGTFQETQYF	TGTGCCAGCAGCAGTTCAGGGACTTTTCAAGAGACCCAGTACTTC
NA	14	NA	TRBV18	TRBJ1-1	CASSPGRGGTEAFF	TGTGCCAGCTCACCGGGTCGAGGGGGCACTGAAGCTTTCTTT
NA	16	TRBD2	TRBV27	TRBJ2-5	CASGRLAGVYKKTQYF	TGTGCCAGCGGGAGGCTAGCGGGAGTCTATAAAAAGACCCAGTACTTC
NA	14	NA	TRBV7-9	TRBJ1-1	CASSLGGGYTEAFF	TGTGCCAGCAGCCTTGGGGGGGGGTACACTGAAGCTTTCTTT
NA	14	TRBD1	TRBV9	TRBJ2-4	CASSNPGGKNIQYF	TGTGCCAGCAGTAACCCAGGGGGCAAAAACATTCAGTACTTC
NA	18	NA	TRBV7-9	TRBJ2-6	CASSLARGSSSGANVLTF	TGTGCCAGCAGCTTAGCTAGAGGGAGTAGCTCTGGGGCCAACGTCCTGACTTTC
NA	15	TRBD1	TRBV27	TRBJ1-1	CASSLSGTGGTEAFF	TGTGCCAGCAGTTTATCTGGGACAGGGGGCACTGAAGCTTTCTTT
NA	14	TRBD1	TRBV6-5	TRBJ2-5	CASRLTGVGGTQYF	TGTGCCAGCAGGCTTACAGGGGTTGGGGGGACCCAGTACTTC
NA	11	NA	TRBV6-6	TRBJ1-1	CASSRQEEAFF	TGTGCCAGCAGTAGACAGGAGGAAGCTTTCTTT
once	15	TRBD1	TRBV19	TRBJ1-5	CASSIGQANRQPQHF	TGTGCCAGTAGTATCGGACAGGCTAATAGGCAGCCCCAGCATTTT
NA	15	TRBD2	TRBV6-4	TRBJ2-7	CASQLAGGFPYEQYF	TGTGCCAGCCAACTAGCGGGAGGGTTCCCCTACGAGCAGTACTTC
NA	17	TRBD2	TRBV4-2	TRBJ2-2	CASAGSLGRESAGELFF	TGTGCCAGCGCGGGGAGTTTAGGGCGGGAGAGCGCCGGGGAGCTGTTTTTT
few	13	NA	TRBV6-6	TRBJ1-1	CASSAGMNTEAFF	TGTGCCAGCAGTGCAGGAATGAACACTGAAGCTTTCTTT
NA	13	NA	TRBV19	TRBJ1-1	CASSMLQNTEAFF	TGTGCCAGTAGTATGTTACAGAACACTGAAGCTTTCTTT
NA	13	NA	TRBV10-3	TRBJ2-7	CATVGEIGPKQYF	TGTGCCACCGTAGGGGAAATCGGACCCAAGCAGTACTTC
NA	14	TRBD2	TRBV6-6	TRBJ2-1	CASILAEDYNEQFF	TGTGCCAGCATTCTAGCGGAGGACTACAATGAGCAGTTCTTC
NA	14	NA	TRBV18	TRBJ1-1	CASSPLEQNTEAFF	TGTGCCAGCTCACCACTGGAGCAGAACACTGAAGCTTTCTTT
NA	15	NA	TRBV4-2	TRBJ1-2	CASSQVGTLAYGYTF	TGTGCCAGCAGCCAAGTGGGCACCTTGGCCTATGGCTACACCTTC
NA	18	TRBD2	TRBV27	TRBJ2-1	CASTPRLAGGKVGNEQFF	TGTGCCAGCACCCCGCGACTAGCGGGGGGGAAAGTAGGCAATGAGCAGTTCTTC
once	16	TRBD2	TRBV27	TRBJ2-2	CASSALGAGVDGELFF	TGTGCCAGCAGTGCCCTTGGAGCGGGAGTTGACGGGGAGCTGTTTTTT
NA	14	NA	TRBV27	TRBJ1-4	CASSWDGEGEKLFF	TGTGCCAGCAGTTGGGACGGGGAGGGGGAAAAACTGTTTTTT
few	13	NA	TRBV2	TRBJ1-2	CASSERSGSGYTF	TGTGCCAGCAGTGAAAGGAGCGGGAGCGGCTACACCTTC
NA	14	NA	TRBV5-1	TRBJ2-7	CASSLGAPPYEQYF	TGCGCCAGCAGCTTGGGAGCTCCCCCGTACGAGCAGTACTTC
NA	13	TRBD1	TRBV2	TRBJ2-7	CASRRDSAYEQYF	TGTGCCAGCCGAAGGGACAGCGCTTACGAGCAGTACTTC
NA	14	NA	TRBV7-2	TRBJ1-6	CASSTGIYNSPLHF	TGTGCCAGCAGCACCGGGATTTATAATTCACCCCTCCACTTT
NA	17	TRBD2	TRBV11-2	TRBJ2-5	CASSLKARAGVFETQYF	TGTGCCAGCAGCTTGAAAGCGAGAGCGGGAGTTTTTGAGACCCAGTACTTC
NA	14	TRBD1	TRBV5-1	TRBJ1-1	CASSPPGQGTEAFF	TGCGCCAGCAGCCCTCCGGGACAGGGTACTGAAGCTTTCTTT
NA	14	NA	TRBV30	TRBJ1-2	CAWSALLDRVFYTF	TGTGCCTGGTCCGCCTTACTGGACAGAGTCTTCTACACCTTC
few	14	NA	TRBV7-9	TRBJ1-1	CASSPAAARTEAFF	TGTGCCAGCAGCCCAGCAGCGGCGAGGACTGAAGCTTTCTTT
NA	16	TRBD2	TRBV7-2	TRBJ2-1	CASSLAPASGRNEQFF	TGTGCCAGCAGCTTAGCCCCGGCTAGCGGGAGGAATGAGCAGTTCTTC